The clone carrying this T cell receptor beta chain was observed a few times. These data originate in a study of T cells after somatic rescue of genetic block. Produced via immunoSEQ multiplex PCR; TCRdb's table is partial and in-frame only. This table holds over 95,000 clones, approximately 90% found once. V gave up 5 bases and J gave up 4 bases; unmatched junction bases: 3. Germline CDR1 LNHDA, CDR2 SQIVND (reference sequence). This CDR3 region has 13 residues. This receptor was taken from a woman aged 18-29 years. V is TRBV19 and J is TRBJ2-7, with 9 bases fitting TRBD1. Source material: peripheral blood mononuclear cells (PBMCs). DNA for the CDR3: TGTGCCAGTAGTCCGGGGACAGGGTACGAGCAGTACTTC. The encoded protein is CASSPGTGYEQYF.